The 25 T cell receptor beta chains below were found in one sample sequenced in a study of response to subunit inactivated influenza vaccine. TCRdb ran MiXCR on the RT-PCR reads and lists one entry per CDR3 protein. The table lists about 780,000 distinct CDR3 sequences, roughly 20% of them singletons, with approximately 10% in the top ten. The sequences come from PBMCs from blood, collected 5 days after vaccination. All receptors derive from a man aged 50 or older who received an inactivated influenza vaccine.

The genes are TRBV6-2 or TRBV6-3 and TRBJ2-7, with D tentatively TRBD2 (6 bases). There are 16 residues in the CDR3. The germline gives CDR1 MNHEY, CDR2 SVGEGT. With 2 bases removed from V and 2 bases from J, the gap between germline ends came to 16 bases. The CDR3 loop is CASSYPPPVAAYEQYF. In nucleotides, the CDR3 is TGTGCCAGCAGTTACCCACCGCCGGTAGCGGCCTACGAGCAGTACTTC.

The CDR3: CATSDGGRRATQYF. The CDR3 nucleotides are TGTGCCACCAGTGATGGGGGACGTCGGGCTACGCAGTATTTT. The gene calls are TRBV24-1 and TRBJ2-3, with D possibly called TRBD1 or TRBD2 (5 bases each). The CDR3 length is 14 residues. The ends were cut back, 3 bases at V and 8 bases at J, with 14 bases in the middle. Germline assignment: CDR1 KGHDR and CDR2 SFDVKD.

This clonotype was counted many times. The chain carries TRBV29-1 and TRBJ2-6, with TRBD2 as a possible D gene (5 bases). This CDR3 contains 14 residues. Trimming pared 3 bases from V and 4 bases from J, leaving 10 bases between. Germline values: CDR1 SQVTM, CDR2 ANQGSEA. The CDR3 DNA follows: TGCAGCGTTGACTCGGGATCCGGGGCCAACGTCCTGACTTTC. Translation gives CSVDSGSGANVLTF.

This clonotype was picked up a small number of times. V usage is TRBV7-9 and J usage is TRBJ1-1, with TRBD1 matching 7 bases. V lost 8 bases to trimming and J lost 3 bases; unmatched junction nucleotides: 3. This CDR3 has 12 residues. Germline lookup yields CDR1 SEHNR and CDR2 FQNEAQ (reference sequence). The CDR3: CASHRGDTEAFF. For the CDR3, the DNA is TGTGCCAGCCACAGGGGCGACACTGAAGCTTTCTTT. Looking up the rest from reference TRBV7-9 and TRBJ1-1 gives the full variable domain: DTGVSQNPRHKITKRGQNVTFRCDPISEHNRLYWYRQTLGQGPEFLTYFQNEAQLEKSRLLSDRFSAERPKGSFSTLEIQRTEQGDSAMYLCASHRGDTEAFFGQGTRLTVV.

A few counts support this clonotype. V and J are TRBV9 and TRBJ1-1; TRBD1 matches at 8 bases. The ends lost 3 bases at V and 1 base at J; junction bases unmatched: 2. This CDR3 contains 14 residues. Germline V gives CDR1 SGDLS, CDR2 YYNGEE. CDR3 nucleotides: TGTGCCAGCAGCGCGGACAGGGCGAACACTGAAGCTTTCTTT. Protein: CASSADRANTEAFF.

This clonotype was detected many times. The chain joins TRBV2 to TRBJ2-1; D uncertain. This CDR3 has 15 residues. Germline values: CDR1 SNHLY, CDR2 FYNNEI. V lost 2 bases and J lost 2, with 10 bases in between. CDR3 nucleotide sequence: TGTGCCAGCAGTGAAATGGCGGAAGCCTACAATGAGCAGTTCTTC. Amino acids: CASSEMAEAYNEQFF. Full variable domain (rest looked up from reference TRBV2 and TRBJ2-1): EPEVTQTPSHQVTQMGQEVILRCVPISNHLYFYWYRQILGQKVEFLVSFYNNEISEKSEIFDDQFSVERPDGSNFTLKIRSTKLEDSAMYFCASSEMAEAYNEQFFGPGTRLTVL.

This clonotype occurred many times. The chain has TRBV27 and TRBJ2-1; TRBD2 agrees at 14 bases. CDR1 MNHEY and CDR2 SMNVEV come from the germline V gene (reference sequence). The CDR3 runs to 19 residues. After removal of 0 bases from V and 3 bases from J, the junction contained 7 bases not matched to a gene. CDR3 nucleotides: TGTGCCAGCAGTTTATCGGGCGGACTAGCGGGAGGCCGCTACAATGAGCAGTTCTTC. Its protein is CASSLSGGLAGGRYNEQFF.

The rearrangement joins TRBV5-5 to TRBJ1-5; D gene uncertain. The CDR3 loop spans 15 amino acids. From germline, CDR1 is SGHKS and CDR2 YYEKEE (reference sequence). Trimming left V 1 base short and J 0 bases short, with 8 bases between. CDR3 DNA sequence: TGTGCCAGCAGCTTGTTAGCAGATAGCAATCAGCCCCAGCATTTT. This gives the protein CASSLLADSNQPQHF.

The chain uses TRBV20-1 and TRBJ2-3; maybe TRBD1 (5 bases). Per germline, CDR1 DFQATT and CDR2 SNEGSKA (reference sequence). The V gene lost 7 bases and the J gene lost 0 bases, with 11 bases spanning the gap. The CDR3 extends over 13 amino acids. For the CDR3, the DNA is TGCAGTGTTCGGACAACTAGCACAGATACGCAGTATTTT. Its translation is CSVRTTSTDTQYF.

This chain links TRBV7-8 with TRBJ2-6; 8 nucleotides align to TRBD1. V gave up 1 base and J gave up 4 bases; unmatched junction bases: 6. The CDR3 consists of 17 residues. Germline CDR1 SGHVS, CDR2 FQNEAQ. The CDR3 region has the DNA TGTGCCAGCAGCTTAGGACAGGGGTTTCACGGGGCCAACGTCCTGACTTTC. This gives the protein CASSLGQGFHGANVLTF.

As DNA, the CDR3 is TGTGCCAGCAGTTACTCTAAGACAGGGGGAGGAATCGATGAGCAGTTCTTC. Its protein is CASSYSKTGGGIDEQFF. The chain recombines TRBV6-2 or TRBV6-3 with TRBJ2-1; TRBD1 matches 9 bases. CDR3 length equals 17 residues. The J segment lost 8 bases and the V segment lost 0 bases, leaving 11 bases of the junction unmatched. Germline V gene lookup returns CDR1 MNHEY and CDR2 SVGEGT.

The gene calls are TRBV5-1 and TRBJ2-2, with TRBD1 identical over 7 bases. With 2 bases clipped from V and 0 bases from J, the junction kept 1 base outside the gene matches. The CDR3 runs to 15 residues. CDR1 SGHRS and CDR2 YFSETQ come from the germline V gene. The CDR3 spells CASSLQGSNTGELFF. CDR3 nucleotides: TGCGCCAGCAGCTTACAGGGGTCGAACACCGGGGAGCTGTTTTTT.

V and J are TRBV6-2 or TRBV6-3 and TRBJ2-5; D unresolved. Trimming stripped 0 bases from V and 2 bases from J, with 7 bases between. Per germline, CDR1 MNHEY and CDR2 SVGEGT. The CDR3 consists of 14 residues. As DNA, the CDR3 is TGTGCCAGCAGTTACTCAAGCGCACAAGAGACCCAGTACTTC. Translation: CASSYSSAQETQYF.

V usage is TRBV7-2 and J usage is TRBJ2-1; the D is unclear. The germline V gene encodes CDR1 SGHTA and CDR2 FQGNSA. CDR3 length: 13 residues. The V end lost 2 bases, the J end lost 6 bases, and 8 bases lay between the germline ends. The CDR3: CASSLSIGNEQFF. The CDR3 DNA follows: TGTGCCAGCAGCTTAAGTATTGGCAATGAGCAGTTCTTC.

The V call is TRBV3-1, the J call TRBJ2-5; D unclear. The CDR3 sequence is 14 residues long. Trimming left V 0 bases short and J 2 bases short, with 7 bases between. Germline CDR1 reads LGHDT; CDR2 reads YNNKEL (reference sequence). CDR3 region: CASSQDMIQETQYF. The CDR3 DNA follows: TGTGCCAGCAGCCAAGATATGATTCAAGAGACCCAGTACTTC.

Only a few counts were recorded for this clonotype. The chain links TRBV11-2 to TRBJ2-1; D remains ambiguous. The germline V and J ends were trimmed by 1 base and 8 bases, with 12 bases remaining between them. Germline CDR1 SGHAT, CDR2 FQNNGV. The CDR3 extends over 14 amino acids. The CDR3 spells CASSLVSGFDEQFF. DNA of the CDR3: TGTGCCAGCAGCTTAGTGTCCGGCTTCGATGAGCAGTTCTTC. Looking up the rest from reference TRBV11-2 and TRBJ2-1 gives the full variable domain: EAGVAQSPRYKIIEKRQSVAFWCNPISGHATLYWYQQILGQGPKLLIQFQNNGVVDDSQLPKDRFSAERLKGVDSTLKIQPAKLEDSAVYLCASSLVSGFDEQFFGPGTRLTVL.

This clonotype appeared many times. This rearrangement joins TRBV10-3 to TRBJ1-2; D unresolved. From germline, CDR1 is ENHRY and CDR2 SYGVKD. This CDR3 contains 14 residues. V lost 6 bases and J 5 bases, leaving 16 bases between the germline ends. The CDR3 loop reads CAIRDQRIGYGYTF. CDR3 coding DNA: TGTGCCATCAGGGACCAACGAATCGGGTATGGCTACACCTTC.

The chain combines TRBV28 with TRBJ2-5, with D possibly being TRBD1 or TRBD2 (5 bases each). The CDR3 is 14 residues long. The V end lost 5 bases, the J end lost 4 bases, and 14 bases lay between the germline ends. The germline gives CDR1 MDHEN, CDR2 SYDVKM. The CDR3 bases are TGTGCCAGCAGTCGGTCGGGGCTAGTAGAGACCCAGTACTTC. Translating gives CASSRSGLVETQYF.

This clonotype was seen only a few times. This chain joins TRBV12-3 or TRBV12-4 and TRBJ2-1; TRBD2 might be the D (6 bases). The CDR3 is 15 residues long. Trimming shortened V by 5 bases and J by 4 bases, and 15 bases separated the two germline ends. CDR3 DNA sequence: TGTGCCAGCAGTCTGGGGCGGGGATTTTACAATGAGCAGTTCTTC. This gives the protein CASSLGRGFYNEQFF.

The chain combines TRBV6-2 or TRBV6-3 with TRBJ1-2; D remains unclear. The germline V and J ends were trimmed by 2 bases and 7 bases, with 8 bases remaining between them. Looked up from germline, CDR1 is MNHEY and CDR2 is SVGEGT. The CDR3 length is 12 residues. DNA of the CDR3: TGTGCCAGCAGTTACAGGGTAACTGGCTACACCTTC. Translated: CASSYRVTGYTF.

This clonotype came up a few times. The rearrangement uses TRBV12-3 or TRBV12-4 and TRBJ1-1; D gene unclear. Trimming removed 2 bases from V and 1 base from J, with 8 bases in between. The CDR3 runs 14 residues. CDR3 sequence (DNA): TGTGCCAGCAGTTTATCGAACTGGAACACTGAAGCTTTCTTT. As protein: CASSLSNWNTEAFF.

The V gene is TRBV10-3, the J gene TRBJ1-3, with TRBD1 matching 7 bases. The V gene's germline CDR1 is ENHRY and CDR2 SYGVKD. CDR3 size: 17 residues. V was clipped by 0 bases and J by 0 bases; unmatched bases: 5. The CDR3 coding sequence is TGTGCCATCAGTGAGTCGGTGACAGGGCCCTCTGGAAACACCATATATTTT. It translates to CAISESVTGPSGNTIYF.

This clonotype was detected only a few times. The genes are TRBV20-1 and TRBJ2-2; TRBD1 might be the D (6 bases). Germline lookup yields CDR1 DFQATT and CDR2 SNEGSKA (reference sequence). CDR3 length equals 14 residues. V was shortened by 0 bases and J by 7 bases, with 12 bases between the two germline ends. The CDR3 sequence: CSARDGRGIGELFF. CDR3 DNA sequence: TGCAGTGCTAGAGATGGCAGGGGTATCGGGGAGCTGTTTTTT.

The chain combines TRBV7-2 with TRBJ2-3; 7 nucleotides line up with TRBD2. The CDR3 is made up of 13 amino acids. V lost 5 bases to trimming and J lost 5 bases; unmatched junction nucleotides: 4. CDR1 and CDR2 (germline): SGHTA, FQGNSA. CDR3 bases: TGTGCCAGCAGCCCTACGGGAGGAGATACGCAGTATTTT. Encoded protein: CASSPTGGDTQYF.

The CDR3 region has the DNA TGTGCCAGCAGCTACTCAGGGGCGGGAAACATTCAGTACTTC. Residues: CASSYSGAGNIQYF. The rearrangement uses TRBV7-2 and TRBJ2-4; D might be TRBD1 (6 bases). V was clipped by 4 bases and J by 6 bases, with 13 bases between them. The germline CDR1 and CDR2 sequences are SGHTA and FQGNSA. This CDR3 region has 14 residues. The full variable domain, with the rest looked up from reference TRBV7-2 and TRBJ2-4, is GAGVSQSPSNKVTEKGKDVELRCDPISGHTALYWYRQSLGQGLEFLIYFQGNSAPDKSGLPSDRFSAERTGGSVSTLTIQRTQQEDSAVYLCASSYSGAGNIQYFGAGTRLSVL.